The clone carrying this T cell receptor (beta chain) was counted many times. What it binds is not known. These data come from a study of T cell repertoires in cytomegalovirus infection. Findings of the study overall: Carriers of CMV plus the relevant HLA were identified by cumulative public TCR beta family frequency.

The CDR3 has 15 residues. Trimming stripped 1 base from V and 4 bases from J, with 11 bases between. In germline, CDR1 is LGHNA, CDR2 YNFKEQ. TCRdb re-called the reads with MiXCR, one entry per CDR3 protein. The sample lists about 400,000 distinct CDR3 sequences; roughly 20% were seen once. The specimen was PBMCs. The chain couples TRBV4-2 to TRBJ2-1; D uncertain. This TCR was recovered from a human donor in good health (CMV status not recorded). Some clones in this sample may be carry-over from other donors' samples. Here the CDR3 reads CASSQGRTSYNEQFF. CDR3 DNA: TGTGCCAGCAGCCAAGGCCGGACCTCATACAATGAGCAGTTCTTC.